The 32 T cell receptor beta chains below come from one sample, sequenced in a study of shared clonotypes between healthy human individuals (dated by TCRdb to the early 2020s). The library was built by means of the immunoSEQ multiplex PCR assay. TCRdb mirrors the immuneACCESS table, restricted to in-frame sequences. Some clones are absent from its copies; in checked studies, under half trace to an unresolved V gene, and the reason for the others is unknown. This sample holds approximately 980,000 clones; around three quarters were observed only once. The ten most abundant clones make up about 1.5% of the sample. Material: memory CD4+ T cells sorted from blood. The cell subset or site label for this specimen denotes: CD45RA-negative fraction. The receptors here all came from a man younger than 35 in good health.

The chain combines TRBV6-1 with TRBJ1-5; tentatively, D is TRBD1 (5 bases). The CDR3 runs 15 residues. Looked up from germline, CDR1 is MNHNS and CDR2 is SASEGT. Trimming stripped 8 bases from V and 0 bases from J, with 14 bases between. The CDR3 sequence is CASGQRANSNQPQHF. CDR3 coding DNA: TGTGCCAGCGGACAAAGGGCAAATAGCAATCAGCCCCAGCATTTT.

This CDR3 reads CASSLQTSMNTEAFF. CDR3 sequence (DNA): TGCGCCAGCAGCCTCCAGACAAGCATGAACACTGAAGCTTTCTTT. The chain has TRBV5-1 and TRBJ1-1; D is ambiguous. Trimming cost V 4 bases and J 0 bases, with 13 bases left between them. CDR3 length: 15 amino acids. Germline V gene data show CDR1 as SGHRS and CDR2 as YFSETQ.

J is TRBJ2-3 and V is TRBV7-2; D not resolved. Per germline, CDR1 SGHTA and CDR2 FQGNSA. The ends were cut back, 4 bases at V and 14 bases at J, with 13 bases in the middle. This CDR3 is 11 amino acids long. Written as DNA, the CDR3 is TGTGCCAGCAGCTCCGGGCTTTCCGGGTATTTT. Translated: CASSSGLSGYF.

The chain links TRBV11-3 to TRBJ2-7; D tentatively reads TRBD1 or TRBD2 (5 bases each). The length of the CDR3 is 13 residues. Germline CDR1 is SGHNT and CDR2 is YENEEA. Trimming cost V 6 bases and J 3 bases, with 12 bases left between them. For the CDR3, the DNA is TGTGCCAGCAGTCTCCGGGACGGCTACGAGCAGTACTTC. It codes for CASSLRDGYEQYF.

J is TRBJ1-6 and V is TRBV18; D call uncertain. CDR3 size: 13 residues. Germline assignment: CDR1 KGHSH and CDR2 LQKENI. The V end was cut by 5 bases, the J end by 8 bases, with 10 bases between. The CDR3 loop is CASSTGLDSPLHF. DNA for the CDR3: TGTGCCAGCTCAACGGGTCTAGATTCACCCCTCCACTTT.

A single count supports this clone. DNA for the CDR3: TGCGCCAGCCTACCGGGACAGGGGAGAACTGAAGCTTTCTTT. This sequence encodes CASLPGQGRTEAFF. The chain couples TRBV10-2 to TRBJ1-1, with 10 nucleotides matching TRBD1. This CDR3 contains 14 residues. The ends lost 8 bases at V and 5 bases at J; junction bases unmatched: 8. Germline V gene sequence: CDR1 WSHSY, CDR2 SAAADI.

CDR3 in amino acids: CASRTGLAGGHNEQFF. The CDR3 bases are TGTGCCAGCAGAACGGGACTAGCGGGGGGCCACAATGAGCAGTTCTTC. The chain is built from TRBV2 and TRBJ2-1; TRBD2 aligns across 15 bases. Germline V gives CDR1 SNHLY, CDR2 FYNNEI. This CDR3 is 16 amino acids long. V was pared by 6 bases and J by 5 bases, with 5 bases of the junction left unmatched.

The chain employs TRBV25-1 and TRBJ1-1; a possible D gene is TRBD1 (6 bases). The germline V and J ends were trimmed by 3 bases and 11 bases, with 19 bases remaining between them. Germline V lookup: CDR1 MGHDK, CDR2 SYGVNS. The CDR3 sequence is 14 residues long. The CDR3 DNA is TGTGCCAGCAGTGATCCTGGGCAGGGGCGGGTCGCTTTCTTT. Its translation: CASSDPGQGRVAFF.

Regarding this clone: Since a far larger clone is one base different, this is likely a read error. The rearrangement uses TRBV25-1 and TRBJ1-1, with 9 bases identical to TRBD1. The CDR3 totals 14 residues. Germline-derived CDR1 and CDR2 are MGHDK and SYGVNS. The CDR3 protein is CAGSVTGGYTEAFF. CDR3 sequence (DNA): TGTGCCGGCAGCGTTACAGGGGGCTACACTGAAGCTTTCTTT. Full variable domain (rest looked up from reference TRBV25-1 and TRBJ1-1): EADIYQTPRYLVIGTGKKITLECSQTMGHDKMYWYQQDPGMELHLIHYSYGVNSTEKGDLSSESTVSRIRTEHFPLTLESARPSHTSQYLCAGSVTGGYTEAFFGQGTRLTVV.

The chain recombines TRBV28 with TRBJ1-2; D possibly corresponds to TRBD1 (5 bases). Germline-derived CDR1 and CDR2 are MDHEN and SYDVKM. CDR3 length equals 13 residues. V lost 6 bases, J lost 5 bases, and 13 bases lay in between. In nucleotides, the CDR3 is TGTGCCAGCAGCTTGGGGACCGCGTATGGCTACACCTTC. Its protein product is CASSLGTAYGYTF.

The chain has TRBV20-1 and TRBJ2-7; no definite D call. The ends were cut back, 3 bases at V and 1 base at J, with 4 bases in the middle. In germline, CDR1 is DFQATT, CDR2 SNEGSKA (reference sequence). The CDR3 contains 11 residues. CDR3 in DNA: TGCAGTGCTAGTACTTCCTACGAGCAGTACTTC. Its translation is CSASTSYEQYF.

The chain carries TRBV5-1 and TRBJ1-3, with D possibly matching TRBD1 (6 bases). V dropped 4 bases and J dropped 3 bases, with 20 bases sitting between them. Germline V gene sequence: CDR1 SGHRS, CDR2 YFSETQ. CDR3 length: 17 residues. The CDR3 protein is CASSGGETGLRGNTIYF. CDR3 DNA sequence: TGCGCCAGCAGCGGCGGGGAAACAGGGCTTCGTGGAAACACCATATATTTT.

V usage is TRBV7-2 and J usage is TRBJ1-5, with 7 positions matching TRBD1. Per germline, CDR1 SGHTA and CDR2 FQGNSA. V shed 4 bases and J 3 bases; nucleotides not matched to a gene: 9. This CDR3 has 16 residues. CDR3 sequence (DNA): TGTGCCAGCAGCTCCGGACAGGCCTGGGTCAATCAGCCCCAGCATTTT. Translating it yields CASSSGQAWVNQPQHF.

The chain links TRBV14 to TRBJ1-4; possibly TRBD1 for D (6 bases). Germline assignment: CDR1 SGHDN and CDR2 FVKESK. The ends were cut back, 3 bases at V and 11 bases at J, with 16 bases in the middle. The CDR3 contains 14 residues. Here the CDR3 reads CASSQNSGAGKLFF. CDR3 coding DNA: TGTGCCAGCAGCCAGAATTCGGGGGCTGGCAAACTGTTTTTT.

The chain joins TRBV6-5 to TRBJ1-1; no reliable D call. V was shortened by 6 bases and J by 10 bases, with 15 bases between the two germline ends. The length of the CDR3 is 12 residues. Per germline, CDR1 MNHEY and CDR2 SVGAGI. The CDR3 coding sequence is TGTGCCAGCAGCAGTTGGGAACGTCGAGCTTTCTTT. This encodes CASSSWERRAFF.

The chain is built from TRBV11-1 and TRBJ1-1, with TRBD1 matching 7 bases. The CDR3 is 13 amino acids. Germline values: CDR1 SGHAT, CDR2 FQDESV (reference sequence). With V trimmed by 3 bases and J by 4 bases, 2 bases remained unmatched. CDR3 amino acids: CASSLTGPTEAFF. CDR3 DNA: TGTGCCAGCAGCTTGACAGGGCCCACTGAAGCTTTCTTT.

The chain recombines TRBV9 with TRBJ1-3; 12 bases are a match to TRBD1. The CDR3 length is 17 residues. Per germline, CDR1 SGDLS and CDR2 YYNGEE. V was clipped by 4 bases and J by 6 bases; unmatched bases: 11. The CDR3 region is CASSPHGLGQGANTIYF. Here the CDR3 DNA reads TGTGCCAGCAGCCCCCATGGGTTGGGACAGGGGGCAAACACCATATATTTT.

Concerning this clone: The sample holds other DNA sequences that translate to the same CDR3. The chain joins TRBV6-1 to TRBJ1-1; no clear D gene. V was clipped by 1 base and J by 2 bases, with 11 bases between them. Germline CDR1 and CDR2: MNHNS and SASEGT. The CDR3 contains 15 residues. CDR3 residues: CASSEGIWLNTEAFF. The CDR3 DNA follows: TGTGCCAGCAGTGAAGGAATCTGGCTTAACACTGAAGCTTTCTTT.

The J gene is TRBJ1-1, the V gene TRBV19; no firm D call. The CDR3 runs 14 residues. Trimming removed 4 bases at V and 10 bases at J, with 19 bases between. The V gene's germline CDR1 is LNHDA and CDR2 SQIVND (reference sequence). CDR3 sequence reads: CASSTPRLGAVAFF. For the CDR3, the DNA is TGTGCCAGTAGTACCCCCCGGCTGGGAGCAGTAGCTTTCTTT.

This clone was observed a single time. The chain carries TRBV5-4 and TRBJ1-6, with no clear D. Germline CDR1 and CDR2: SGHNT and YYREEE (reference sequence). The CDR3 runs to 14 residues. The V end lost 5 bases, the J end lost 3 bases, and 9 bases lay between the germline ends. CDR3 residues: CASSSTLYNSPLHF. CDR3 coding DNA: TGTGCCAGCAGTAGTACTCTCTATAATTCACCCCTCCACTTT.

The V and J genes are TRBV6-6 and TRBJ2-2, with 9 bases lining up with TRBD1. In germline, CDR1 is MNHNY, CDR2 SVGAGI (reference sequence). The CDR3 is 16 residues long. The V gene end was trimmed by 3 bases and the J gene end by 6 bases; junction bases not matched to a gene: 8. For the CDR3, the DNA is TGTGCCAGCAGTTATTTAGGGACAGGGCGTTCCGGGGAGCTGTTTTTT. It translates to CASSYLGTGRSGELFF.

This clone showed up just a few times. V usage is TRBV5-1 and J usage is TRBJ2-5, with TRBD2 matching 8 bases. Trimming at V came to 3 bases and at J to 5 bases, leaving 6 bases not matched to a gene. Germline loops: CDR1 SGHRS, CDR2 YFSETQ. The CDR3 is 14 residues long. The CDR3 DNA is TGCGCCAGCAGCTCGTCGGGAGGGTGGGAGACCCAGTACTTC. It codes for CASSSSGGWETQYF. Full variable domain (outside the CDR3, taken from reference TRBV5-1 and TRBJ2-5): KAGVTQTPRYLIKTRGQQVTLSCSPISGHRSVSWYQQTPGQGLQFLFEYFSETQRNKGNFPGRFSGRQFSNSRSEMNVSTLELGDSALYLCASSSSGGWETQYFGPGTRLLVL.

The count of this clone is one. This chain joins TRBV19 and TRBJ2-7; D is unresolved. V dropped 1 base and J dropped 3 bases, with 7 bases sitting between them. The CDR3 is 13 residues long. Germline lookup yields CDR1 LNHDA and CDR2 SQIVND (reference sequence). The CDR3 sequence: CASSIVHLYEQYF. The CDR3 DNA sequence: TGTGCCAGTAGTATAGTTCATCTCTACGAGCAGTACTTC.

This sequence joins TRBV13 and TRBJ1-3; 10 bases fit TRBD1. This CDR3 contains 16 residues. CDR1 is PRHDT and CDR2 is FYEKMQ in the germline V gene (reference sequence). Trimming removed 5 bases from V and 0 bases from J; junction bases left unmatched: 4. Written as DNA, the CDR3 is TGTGCCAGCAGCCGTTGGACAGGGGGCTCTGGAAACACCATATATTTT. It is translated as CASSRWTGGSGNTIYF.

This rearrangement joins TRBV19 to TRBJ2-5, with D perhaps TRBD1 (6 bases). The CDR3 runs to 12 residues. The V end was cut by 9 bases, the J end by 3 bases, with 11 bases between. Germline V lookup: CDR1 LNHDA, CDR2 SQIVND (reference sequence). The CDR3, as DNA: TGTGCCAGCGCCCAGGGGAAAGAGACCCAGTACTTC. This sequence encodes CASAQGKETQYF. Drawing the rest from reference TRBV19 and TRBJ2-5, the complete variable domain is DGGITQSPKYLFRKEGQNVTLSCEQNLNHDAMYWYRQDPGQGLRLIYYSQIVNDFQKGDIAEGYSVSREKKESFPLTVTSAQKNPTAFYLCASAQGKETQYFGPGTRLLVL.

This clone occurred a few times. V usage is TRBV6-1 and J usage is TRBJ2-7; perhaps TRBD1 as D (5 bases). CDR1 and CDR2 (germline): MNHNS, SASEGT. CDR3 length: 13 residues. With 10 bases removed from V and 2 bases from J, the gap between germline ends came to 15 bases. CDR3 in amino acids: CATSTGLAYEQYF. CDR3 bases: TGTGCCACCAGCACAGGATTAGCCTACGAGCAGTACTTC.

The sample holds one count of this clone. This rearrangement joins TRBV19 to TRBJ1-6; possible D gene TRBD1, 5 bases. CDR1 and CDR2 from the germline V gene are LNHDA and SQIVND (reference sequence). CDR3 length: 14 amino acids. Trimming left V 6 bases short and J 5 bases short, with 11 bases between. The CDR3 protein is CASSPRGDNSPLHF. Written as DNA, the CDR3 is TGTGCCAGTAGCCCCAGAGGGGATAATTCACCCCTCCACTTT.

V gene TRBV2 combines with J gene TRBJ2-4, with TRBD2 as a possible D gene (5 bases). V shed 1 base and J shed 0 bases, with 10 bases lying between them. The CDR3 contains 16 residues. The V gene's germline CDR1 is SNHLY and CDR2 FYNNEI. As DNA, the CDR3 is TGTGCCAGCAGTGAAGGGACTGCCCGAGCCAAAAACATTCAGTACTTC. It is translated as CASSEGTARAKNIQYF. The variable domain in full, with the rest retrieved from reference TRBV2 and TRBJ2-4, is EPEVTQTPSHQVTQMGQEVILRCVPISNHLYFYWYRQILGQKVEFLVSFYNNEISEKSEIFDDQFSVERPDGSNFTLKIRSTKLEDSAMYFCASSEGTARAKNIQYFGAGTRLSVL.

The chain employs TRBV30 and TRBJ2-7; D perhaps matches TRBD1 (5 bases). V was cut by 0 bases and J by 4 bases, with 13 bases left in between. The CDR3 has 14 amino acids. CDR1 and CDR2 from the germline V gene are GTSNPN and SVGIG (reference sequence). CDR3 sequence reads: CAWSVQVREYEQYF. The CDR3 DNA reads TGTGCCTGGAGTGTACAGGTCAGGGAATACGAGCAGTACTTC. Full variable domain (outside the CDR3, taken from reference TRBV30 and TRBJ2-7): SQTIHQWPATLVQPVGSPLSLECTVEGTSNPNLYWYRQAAGRGLQLLFYSVGIGQISSEVPQNLSASRPQDRQFILSSKKLLLSDSGFYLCAWSVQVREYEQYFGPGTRLTVT.

V usage is TRBV9 and J usage is TRBJ1-2; possibly TRBD1 for D (6 bases). The CDR3 runs 13 residues. From germline, CDR1 is SGDLS and CDR2 YYNGEE. The V end lost 1 base, the J end lost 4 bases, and 8 bases lay between the germline ends. The DNA of the CDR3 is TGTGCCAGCAGCGTACAGGGGAGCTATGGCTACACCTTC. Translating it yields CASSVQGSYGYTF.

CDR3 loop: CASSERGDSLSYEQYF. CDR3 nucleotides: TGTGCCAGCAGTGAACGGGGCGACAGCCTCTCCTACGAGCAGTACTTC. J is TRBJ2-7 and V is TRBV6-1; D might be TRBD1 or TRBD2, each matching 5 bases. The CDR3 totals 16 residues. Germline V lookup: CDR1 MNHNS, CDR2 SASEGT. V lost 2 bases, J lost 0 bases, and 14 bases lay in between.

This sequence joins TRBV30 and TRBJ2-2, with 7 bases lining up with TRBD1. CDR1 and CDR2 from the germline V gene are GTSNPN and SVGIG (reference sequence). There are 14 residues in the CDR3. Unmatched junction bases numbered 1, after V lost 2 bases and J lost 1 base. Here the CDR3 reads CAWSWDRNTGELFF. CDR3 DNA: TGTGCCTGGAGTTGGGACAGGAACACCGGGGAGCTGTTTTTT. The full variable domain, in which reference TRBV30 and TRBJ2-2 provide the parts outside the CDR3, is SQTIHQWPATLVQPVGSPLSLECTVEGTSNPNLYWYRQAAGRGLQLLFYSVGIGQISSEVPQNLSASRPQDRQFILSSKKLLLSDSGFYLCAWSWDRNTGELFFGEGSRLTVL.